Listed below are T cell receptor beta chains from one sample, sequenced in a study of T cell responses to AZD1222 COVID-19 vaccine. Profiled with immunoSEQ multiplex PCR; TCRdb holds only in-frame clones, not every one. The sample records tens of thousands of clones, approximately 89% being singletons. Sequenced material: peripheral blood, taken 28 days after the second AZD1222 dose. These receptors all stem from an adult who received the AZD1222 COVID-19 vaccine. CDR3s include the opening cysteine and the closing phenylalanine or tryptophan. D genes are given only for firm matches. A clone size is listed for some rows: how often the clone was seen (once, few, many), or a class if it is expanded.

J: TRBJ2-2
length: 15
size: .
D: TRBD1
V: TRBV5-1
CDR3: CASSQTGGATGELFF
DNA: TGCGCCAGCAGCCAAACAGGGGGCGCAACCGGGGAGCTGTTTTTT

J: TRBJ1-2
length: 13
size: few
D: .
V: TRBV6-5
CDR3: CASRGFANYGYTF
DNA: TGTGCCAGCAGGGGCTTCGCTAACTATGGCTACACCTTC

J: TRBJ1-2
length: 15
size: .
D: TRBD1
V: TRBV4-1
CDR3: CASSQEEQGNYGYTF
DNA: TGCGCCAGCAGCCAAGAGGAACAGGGGAACTATGGCTACACCTTC

J: TRBJ1-5
length: 14
size: .
D: .
V: TRBV19
CDR3: CASTPGRINQPQHF
DNA: TGTGCCAGTACCCCCGGACGGATCAATCAGCCCCAGCATTTT

J: TRBJ2-1
length: 17
size: once
D: .
V: TRBV24-1
CDR3: CATSDTGPGIAHNEQFF
DNA: TGTGCCACCAGTGATACCGGGCCCGGAATTGCCCACAATGAGCAGTTCTTC

J: TRBJ2-3
length: 15
size: .
D: TRBD2
V: TRBV27
CDR3: CASRASGGRTDTQYF
DNA: TGTGCCAGCAGAGCTAGCGGGGGCCGCACAGATACGCAGTATTTT

J: TRBJ1-1
length: 13
size: .
D: .
V: TRBV7-3
CDR3: CASSLTANTEAFF
DNA: TGTGCCAGCAGCTTAACGGCGAACACTGAAGCTTTCTTT

J: TRBJ1-4
length: 14
size: few
D: .
V: TRBV29-1
CDR3: CSVEYRATNEKLFF
DNA: TGCAGCGTTGAATACCGGGCGACTAATGAAAAACTGTTTTTT

J: TRBJ1-2
length: 14
size: .
D: .
V: TRBV6-6
CDR3: CASSWEGVNYGYTF
DNA: TGTGCCAGCAGTTGGGAAGGCGTTAACTATGGCTACACCTTC

J: TRBJ2-7
length: 16
size: .
D: TRBD2
V: TRBV11-2
CDR3: CASSPPGLAGTHEQYF
DNA: TGTGCCAGCAGCCCGCCCGGACTAGCGGGAACTCACGAGCAGTACTTC

J: TRBJ2-7
length: 14
size: .
D: .
V: TRBV19
CDR3: CATSLGTSSYEQYF
DNA: TGTGCCACCTCACTAGGGACATCTAGCTACGAGCAGTACTTC

J: TRBJ2-7
length: 16
size: .
D: .
V: TRBV18
CDR3: CASSLQGGFSQYEQYF
DNA: TGTGCCAGCTCCCTTCAGGGGGGGTTCTCCCAGTACGAGCAGTACTTC

J: TRBJ1-3
length: 17
size: .
D: .
V: TRBV5-1
CDR3: CASSPLVGRLSGNTIYF
DNA: TGCGCCAGCAGCCCCCTGGTGGGTCGGTTGTCTGGAAACACCATATATTTT

J: TRBJ2-2
length: 15
size: .
D: .
V: TRBV5-1
CDR3: CASSENRAHTGELFF
DNA: TGCGCCAGCAGCGAGAACCGAGCGCACACCGGGGAGCTGTTTTTT

J: TRBJ1-2
length: 14
size: .
D: .
V: TRBV10-3
CDR3: CAIKGAGVTGTYTF
DNA: TGTGCCATCAAAGGGGCGGGAGTTACCGGGACCTACACCTTC

J: TRBJ1-5
length: 15
size: once
D: .
V: TRBV9
CDR3: CASSVGGESNQPQHF
DNA: TGTGCCAGCAGCGTTGGGGGGGAAAGCAATCAGCCCCAGCATTTT

J: TRBJ1-1
length: 14
size: .
D: .
V: TRBV27
CDR3: CASSSVRGDTEAFF
DNA: TGTGCCAGCAGTTCTGTCAGGGGCGACACTGAAGCTTTCTTT

J: TRBJ2-7
length: 15
size: .
D: TRBD2
V: TRBV6-1
CDR3: CASSSGLAGVYEQYF
DNA: TGTGCCAGCAGTTCCGGACTAGCGGGGGTCTACGAGCAGTACTTC

J: TRBJ1-1
length: 13
size: .
D: .
V: TRBV19
CDR3: CASTQGFDTEAFF
DNA: TGTGCCAGTACCCAGGGGTTTGACACTGAAGCTTTCTTT

J: TRBJ1-1
length: 16
size: .
D: .
V: TRBV5-1
CDR3: CASSWADQGTGTEAFF
DNA: TGCGCCAGCAGCTGGGCTGATCAGGGGACGGGGACTGAAGCTTTCTTT

J: TRBJ2-4
length: 15
size: .
D: .
V: TRBV3-1/TRBV3-2
CDR3: CASSQVSAAKNIQYF
DNA: TGTGCCAGCAGCCAAGTTTCCGCTGCCAAAAACATTCAGTACTTC

J: TRBJ1-3
length: 14
size: once
D: TRBD1
V: TRBV5-6
CDR3: CASSLTGVGNTIYF
DNA: TGTGCCAGCAGCTTAACAGGGGTGGGGAACACCATATATTTT

J: TRBJ2-1
length: 15
size: medium-sized
D: TRBD2
V: TRBV7-8
CDR3: CASSPHGLAGDEQFF
DNA: TGTGCCAGCAGCCCCCACGGACTAGCGGGAGACGAGCAGTTCTTC

J: TRBJ1-2
length: 13
size: .
D: .
V: TRBV7-9
CDR3: CASSLLPQLGYTF
DNA: TGTGCCAGCAGCTTACTACCTCAGCTCGGCTACACCTTC

J: TRBJ1-6
length: 13
size: .
D: .
V: TRBV1
CDR3: CTSSQGVYSPLHF
DNA: TGCACCAGCAGCCAAGGTGTGTATTCACCCCTCCACTTT

J: TRBJ2-7
length: 14
size: .
D: TRBD1
V: TRBV19
CDR3: CASRGPGQGYEQYF
DNA: TGTGCCAGTAGGGGCCCGGGACAGGGATACGAGCAGTACTTC

J: TRBJ1-1
length: 14
size: .
D: .
V: TRBV11-2
CDR3: CASSPPGSNTEAFF
DNA: TGTGCCAGCAGCCCCCCGGGGTCGAACACTGAAGCTTTCTTT

J: TRBJ2-7
length: 14
size: .
D: .
V: TRBV19
CDR3: CASKMDPSSYEQYF
DNA: TGTGCCAGTAAGATGGACCCGAGCTCCTACGAGCAGTACTTC

J: TRBJ2-7
length: 14
size: .
D: .
V: TRBV6-5
CDR3: CASSLYKSSYEQYF
DNA: TGTGCCAGCAGTCTTTACAAGAGCTCCTACGAGCAGTACTTC

J: TRBJ2-5
length: 14
size: .
D: TRBD2
V: TRBV6-5
CDR3: CASSRTSVGETQYF
DNA: TGTGCCAGCAGCCGTACTAGCGTAGGGGAGACCCAGTACTTC

J: TRBJ2-7
length: 15
size: .
D: TRBD1
V: TRBV7-8
CDR3: CASSLGTGGADEQYF
DNA: TGTGCCAGCAGCTTGGGGACAGGGGGCGCGGACGAGCAGTACTTC

J: TRBJ1-1
length: 15
size: .
D: .
V: TRBV5-8
CDR3: CASSYGAEWNTEAFF
DNA: TGTGCCAGCAGCTATGGGGCGGAGTGGAACACTGAAGCTTTCTTT

J: TRBJ1-5
length: 16
size: .
D: TRBD1
V: TRBV18
CDR3: CASSPSGQGASQPQHF
DNA: TGTGCCAGCTCACCATCTGGACAGGGGGCTTCTCAGCCCCAGCATTTT

J: TRBJ1-1
length: 13
size: .
D: .
V: TRBV6-5
CDR3: CASSPIWGTEAFF
DNA: TGTGCCAGCAGCCCAATCTGGGGCACTGAAGCTTTCTTT

J: TRBJ1-1
length: 15
size: .
D: TRBD1
V: TRBV6-5
CDR3: CASSYLGQGVTEAFF
DNA: TGTGCCAGCAGTTACTTGGGACAGGGGGTGACTGAAGCTTTCTTT

J: TRBJ2-5
length: 16
size: .
D: TRBD1
V: TRBV11-2
CDR3: CASLQGRGAARETQYF
DNA: TGTGCCAGCCTACAGGGGAGAGGGGCAGCAAGAGAGACCCAGTACTTC

J: TRBJ1-4
length: 15
size: .
D: TRBD1
V: TRBV7-6
CDR3: CASSAQQGSWEKLFF
DNA: TGTGCCAGCAGCGCCCAACAGGGGTCGTGGGAAAAACTGTTTTTT

J: TRBJ2-3
length: 11
size: .
D: TRBD2
V: TRBV6-5
CDR3: CASNLAGSLYF
DNA: TGTGCCAGCAATCTAGCGGGAAGTCTGTATTTT

J: TRBJ1-5
length: 15
size: .
D: .
V: TRBV14
CDR3: CASSQGGAGNQPQHF
DNA: TGTGCCAGCAGCCAAGGGGGGGCGGGGAATCAGCCCCAGCATTTT

J: TRBJ2-1
length: 17
size: .
D: TRBD1
V: TRBV24-1
CDR3: CATSDSPGTGSYNEQFF
DNA: TGTGCCACCAGTGATTCCCCAGGGACAGGTTCCTACAATGAGCAGTTCTTC

J: TRBJ2-3
length: 16
size: .
D: TRBD2
V: TRBV11-2
CDR3: CASSFGVGTSGTTQYF
DNA: TGTGCCAGCAGCTTTGGGGTAGGGACTAGCGGGACGACGCAGTATTTT

J: TRBJ2-6
length: 17
size: .
D: TRBD1
V: TRBV3-1/TRBV3-2
CDR3: CASSQDPDRGWANVLTF
DNA: TGTGCCAGCAGCCAAGATCCCGACAGGGGCTGGGCCAACGTCCTGACTTTC

J: TRBJ2-2
length: 15
size: .
D: TRBD2
V: TRBV6-5
CDR3: CASKISGRATGELFF
DNA: TGTGCCAGCAAAATTAGCGGGAGGGCTACCGGGGAGCTGTTTTTT

J: TRBJ2-5
length: 15
size: .
D: TRBD1
V: TRBV5-4
CDR3: CASSQGQGEWETQYF
DNA: TGTGCCAGCAGCCAGGGACAGGGGGAATGGGAGACCCAGTACTTC

J: TRBJ1-1
length: 14
size: .
D: .
V: TRBV19
CDR3: CASSTETGLTEAFF
DNA: TGTGCCAGTAGCACCGAAACAGGGCTCACTGAAGCTTTCTTT

J: TRBJ2-3
length: 15
size: .
D: .
V: TRBV6-5
CDR3: CASDRVGGGTDTQYF
DNA: TGTGCCAGCGACAGGGTTGGGGGGGGCACAGATACGCAGTATTTT

J: TRBJ2-2
length: 15
size: .
D: .
V: TRBV11-2
CDR3: CASSPNSFYTGELFF
DNA: TGTGCCAGCAGCCCCAACAGCTTTTACACCGGGGAGCTGTTTTTT

J: TRBJ2-5
length: 17
size: .
D: TRBD2
V: TRBV5-1
CDR3: CASSLAASGSFQETQYF
DNA: TGCGCCAGCAGCTTGGCGGCTAGCGGGAGCTTCCAAGAGACCCAGTACTTC

J: TRBJ1-6
length: 15
size: .
D: .
V: TRBV2
CDR3: CASSQTDSQNSPLHF
DNA: TGTGCCAGCAGTCAAACGGACAGCCAAAATTCACCCCTCCACTTT

J: TRBJ1-2
length: 13
size: .
D: .
V: TRBV6-5
CDR3: CASGGLPNYGYTF
DNA: TGTGCCAGCGGGGGTCTTCCTAACTATGGCTACACCTTC

J: TRBJ1-5
length: 13
size: few
D: TRBD1
V: TRBV12-3/TRBV12-4
CDR3: CASAGQSNQPQHF
DNA: TGTGCCAGTGCGGGACAGAGCAATCAGCCCCAGCATTTT